The source of this T cell receptor beta chain is a study of early T cells in non-severe SARS-CoV-2 infection (dated by TCRdb to the early 2020s). In the study overall: TCR sequencing used bulk RNA from unsorted whole blood, so alpha and beta chains could not be paired. The paper as a whole reports these results and caveats: Matching against VDJdb was skewed toward anti-spike CD8 responses, likely underestimated virus-specific expansions, and missed private and CD4 specificities.

This clonotype has a count of ten or more. It lacks a known antigen. No per-base quality is available; no much larger clone lies one base away. From its cysteine to its phenylalanine, the CDR3 spans 15 amino acids. The only DNA kept is the CDR3, 45 bases in frame from the first base. The germline V gene (reference sequence) specifies PRHDT as CDR1 and FYEKMQ as CDR2. V loses 3 bases, J loses 2 bases, and the germline ends lie 8 bases apart. This was a case-control study nested in a cohort of healthcare workers in London, UK, who had nasopharyngeal swab PCR tests and blood samples taken every week. Healthcare workers were recruited during the week of the UK lockdown, between 23 and 31 March 2020, and followed weekly for up to roughly 16 weeks. The library was generated by 5' RACE. The data were produced on a NextSeq 500. To correct for sequencing error and PCR bias, the TCR library protocol tagged individual cDNA molecules with unique molecular identifiers. Both TCR alpha and beta chains were sequenced, and tight co-correlation was observed between alpha and beta sequence abundances in each sample. The study's own analysis went as follows. V gene, J gene and CDR3 annotation of TCR sequences was performed with Decombinator V4. TCRs were defined as expanded if a significant change between any two time points was detected under a Poisson model with p below 0.0001. TCR abundances were normalised to the total number of TCRs sequenced in each sample and reported as counts per million. TRAV1-2 paired with TRAJ12, TRAJ20 or TRAJ33 defined MAIT TCRs, while TRAV10 paired with TRAJ18 defined iNKT TCRs. VDJdb, accessed 1 November 2021, was searched for CMV, EBV and SARS-CoV-2 annotated TCRs, excluding TCRs annotated for multiple antigens. Using fastp trimming at Q25 and MiXCR clonotype assembly, TCRdb reanalyzed the public sequencing data and kept in-frame beta chains. A single entry per CDR3 protein holds the most common genes and DNA from its merged rows. None of the V and J calls come from the authors' own analysis; TCRdb made them. This sample lists about 63,000 distinct CDR3 sequences; 10% to 15% were detected once. The ten top clones hold 4% to 5% of the sample.

Recombination joined TRBV13 with TRBJ1-6, with no confidently assigned D gene. The source is an adult who was a healthcare worker with PCR-confirmed SARS-CoV-2 infection or an uninfected control (not recorded which). Material: whole blood. For the CDR3, the sequence is CASSFKTTYNSPLHF. The DNA sequence follows: TGTGCCAGCAGCTTTAAGACCACCTATAATTCACCCCTCCACTTT.